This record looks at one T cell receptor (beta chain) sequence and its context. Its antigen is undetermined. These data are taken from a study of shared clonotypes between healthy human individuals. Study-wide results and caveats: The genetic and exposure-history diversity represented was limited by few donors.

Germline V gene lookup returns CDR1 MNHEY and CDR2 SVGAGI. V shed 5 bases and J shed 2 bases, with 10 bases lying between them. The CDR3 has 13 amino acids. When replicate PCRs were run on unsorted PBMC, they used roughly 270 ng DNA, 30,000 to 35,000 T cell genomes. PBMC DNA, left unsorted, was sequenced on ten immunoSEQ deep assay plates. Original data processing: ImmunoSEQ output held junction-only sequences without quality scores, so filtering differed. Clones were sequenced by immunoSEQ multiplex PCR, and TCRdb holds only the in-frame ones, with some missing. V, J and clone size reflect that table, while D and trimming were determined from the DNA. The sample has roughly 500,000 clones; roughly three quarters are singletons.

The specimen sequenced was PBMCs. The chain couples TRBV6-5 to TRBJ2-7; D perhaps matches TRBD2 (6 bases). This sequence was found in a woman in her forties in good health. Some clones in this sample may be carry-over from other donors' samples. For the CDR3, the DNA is TGTGCCAGCAGTCCTAGCGAGGCCTACGAGCAGTACTTC. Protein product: CASSPSEAYEQYF.